This T cell receptor (beta chain) was sequenced during a study of cytotoxic CD8 clonotypes in ibrutinib-treated CLL. Study-wide results and limits: Elevated clonality accompanied ibrutinib response, with a return toward baseline values at progression.

This clone appeared a few times. Its specificity is unknown. With sequencing, the targeted depth ranged from 1 in 200,000 to 1 in 1 million T cells. TCRdb's table, derived via immunoSEQ multiplex PCR, lists solely in-frame clones and lacks some. This table has about 120,000 clones, 45% to 65% appearing once. The V gene lost 1 base and the J gene lost 6 bases, with 9 bases spanning the gap. The germline gives CDR1 SEHNR, CDR2 FQNEAQ (reference sequence). The CDR3 is 13 amino acids. The rearrangement joins TRBV7-9 to TRBJ1-1; unclear D gene. The source of this sequence is a human donor with chronic lymphocytic leukemia. Sequenced here: PBMCs, sampled after 24 months of ibrutinib treatment. The CDR3 DNA reads TGTGCCAGCAGCTTAGGAGGAGGTGCTGAAGCTTTCTTT. This translates into CASSLGGGAEAFF.